The rows below give T cell receptor beta chains drawn from one sample of a study of T cell responses to AZD1222 COVID-19 vaccine. This table comes from immunoSEQ multiplex PCR, and its TCRdb copy is limited to in-frame clones, with some not included. The sample contains 110,000 or so clones, 89% of which appear only once. The sample here was peripheral blood, taken on day 0 of MenACWY control vaccination. Source of these receptors: an adult in good health. Both conserved end residues are part of each CDR3.

v_call	j_call	cdr3_aa
TRBV6-5	TRBJ1-2	CASTNQGGQSYTF
TRBV7-9	TRBJ1-1	CASSPRDGATEAFF
TRBV25-1	TRBJ1-1	CASSESVNTEAFF
TRBV30	TRBJ1-6	CAWTTQGRGSPLHF
TRBV9	TRBJ1-1	CASSSGLNTEAFF
TRBV4-1	TRBJ1-6	CASSHPERGSPLHF
TRBV6-5	TRBJ1-2	CASTLGQSNWGYTF
TRBV30	TRBJ1-4	CAWSIRTGPTTTNEKLFF
TRBV24-1	TRBJ1-2	CATSEVGSYGYTF
TRBV3-1/TRBV3-2	TRBJ2-4	CASSQGSRGANIQYF
TRBV10-2	TRBJ1-2	CASTVYRNYGYTF
TRBV11-2	TRBJ2-1	CASSQPGGAYNEQFF
TRBV24-1	TRBJ1-2	CATSDSDRGSGYTF
TRBV5-1	TRBJ2-3	CASSPWVGTTADTQYF
TRBV6-5	TRBJ2-7	CASFGYDRGEQYF
TRBV29-1	TRBJ1-1	CSVEGLGMEAFF
TRBV7-3	TRBJ1-6	CASSYRKESPLHF
TRBV28	TRBJ1-3	CASSSPGRSSGNTIYF
TRBV2	TRBJ2-1	CASIRSSGGGEQFF
TRBV18	TRBJ2-2	CASSPRTGELFF
TRBV9	TRBJ1-6	CASSAGTRGGESPLHF
TRBV9	TRBJ2-5	CASSVDGRGQETQYF
TRBV11-3	TRBJ2-7	CASSPRTGSEQYF
TRBV28	TRBJ2-1	CASSLFGGAYSYNEQFF
TRBV19	TRBJ2-3	CASGAGDTQYF
TRBV4-2	TRBJ2-3	CASSQEDPTSGGYTDTQYF
TRBV5-5	TRBJ1-5	CASSLAGGSQPQHF
TRBV6-5	TRBJ2-7	CASSYRQGFSYEQYF
TRBV28	TRBJ1-3	CASSLRDSRSGNTIYF
TRBV5-6	TRBJ1-2	CASSTGPYGYTF
TRBV5-5	TRBJ2-1	CASSGGLSSYNEQFF
TRBV9	TRBJ2-2	CASSAGPSNTGELFF
TRBV6-4	TRBJ1-1	CASRDRGLDTEAFF
TRBV24-1	TRBJ1-5	CATSDGDENQPQHF
TRBV6-6	TRBJ2-3	CASGERASTDTQYF
TRBV2	TRBJ1-4	CASGEEKLFF
TRBV28	TRBJ1-1	CASSPRTVQNTEAFF
TRBV5-1	TRBJ2-3	CASSLAGVGTDTQYF
TRBV3-1/TRBV3-2	TRBJ1-6	CASSNPGTGGQPLHF
TRBV19	TRBJ1-1	CASSFGLRTADTEAFF
TRBV29-1	TRBJ2-3	CSVIGQADTQYF